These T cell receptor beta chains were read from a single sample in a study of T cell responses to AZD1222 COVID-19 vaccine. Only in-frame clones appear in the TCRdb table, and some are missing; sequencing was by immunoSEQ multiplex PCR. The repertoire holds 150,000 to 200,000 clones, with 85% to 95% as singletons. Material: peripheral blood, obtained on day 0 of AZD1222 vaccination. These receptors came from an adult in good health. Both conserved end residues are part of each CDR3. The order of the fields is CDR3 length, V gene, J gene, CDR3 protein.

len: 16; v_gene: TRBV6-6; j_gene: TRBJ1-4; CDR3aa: CASSYQPRGQGEKLFF
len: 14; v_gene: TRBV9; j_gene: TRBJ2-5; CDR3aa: CASSVSRGQETQYF
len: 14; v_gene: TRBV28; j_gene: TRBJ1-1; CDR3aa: CASSLDAGNTEAFF
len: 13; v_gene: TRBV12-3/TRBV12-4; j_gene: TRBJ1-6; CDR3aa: CASSDPGVSPLHF
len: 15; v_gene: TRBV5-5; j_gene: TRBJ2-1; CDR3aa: CASSPSGGAGNEQFF
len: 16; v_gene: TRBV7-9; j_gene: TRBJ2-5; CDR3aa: CASSFGLGFGQETQYF
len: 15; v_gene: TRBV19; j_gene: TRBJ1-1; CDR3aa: CASRWTGGLNTEAFF
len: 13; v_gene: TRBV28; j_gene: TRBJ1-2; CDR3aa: CASSLSANYGYTF
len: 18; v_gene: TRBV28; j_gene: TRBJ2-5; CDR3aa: CASSPPGSGGASRETQYF
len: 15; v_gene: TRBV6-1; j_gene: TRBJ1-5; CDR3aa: CASSEVGRKGQPQHF
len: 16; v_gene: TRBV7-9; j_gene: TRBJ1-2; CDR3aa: CASSQGEAVRTYGYTF
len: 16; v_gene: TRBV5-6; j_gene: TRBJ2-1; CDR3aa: CASSLGSRAYYNEQFF
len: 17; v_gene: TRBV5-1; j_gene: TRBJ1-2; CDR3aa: CASSLNAGEGESVGYTF
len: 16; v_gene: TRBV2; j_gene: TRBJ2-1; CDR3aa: CASSERARGSYNEQFF
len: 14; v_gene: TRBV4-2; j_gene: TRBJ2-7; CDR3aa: CASSQGVREGEQYF
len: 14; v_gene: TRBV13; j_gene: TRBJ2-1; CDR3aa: CASSTGPRGNEQFF
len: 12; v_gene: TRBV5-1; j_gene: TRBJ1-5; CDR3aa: CASSLGTYLQHF
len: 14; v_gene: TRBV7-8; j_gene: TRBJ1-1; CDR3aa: CASLVGGGHTEAFF
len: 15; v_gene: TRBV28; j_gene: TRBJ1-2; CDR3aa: CASSLPGRFTYGYTF
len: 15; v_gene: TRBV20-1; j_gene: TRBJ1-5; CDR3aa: CSARGTAEPNQPQHF
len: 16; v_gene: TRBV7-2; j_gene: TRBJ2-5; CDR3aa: CASSLVSASDAETQYF
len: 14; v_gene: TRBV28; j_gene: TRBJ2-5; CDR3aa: CASSLSLAQETQYF
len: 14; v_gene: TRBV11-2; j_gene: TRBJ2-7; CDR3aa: CASSSTGRSYEQYF
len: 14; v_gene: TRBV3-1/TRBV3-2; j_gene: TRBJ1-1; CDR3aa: CASRGGQSNTEAFF
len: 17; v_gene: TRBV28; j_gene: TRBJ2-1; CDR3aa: CASRGTSGGSSYNEQFF
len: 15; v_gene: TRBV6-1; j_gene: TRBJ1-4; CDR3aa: CASSESGIRVGKLFF
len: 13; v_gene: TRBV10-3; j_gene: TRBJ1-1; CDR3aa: CAISGDRVTEAFF
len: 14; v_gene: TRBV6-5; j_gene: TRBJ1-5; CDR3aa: CASLPGGAGQPQHF
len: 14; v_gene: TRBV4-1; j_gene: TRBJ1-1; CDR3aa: CASSQGLGVTEAFF
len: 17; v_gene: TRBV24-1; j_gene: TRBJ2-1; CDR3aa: CATSDPMQGAGYNEQFF
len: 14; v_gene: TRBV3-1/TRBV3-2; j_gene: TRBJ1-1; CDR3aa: CASSQRHRNALAFF
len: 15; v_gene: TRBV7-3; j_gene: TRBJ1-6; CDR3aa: CASSLRGQGSSPLHF
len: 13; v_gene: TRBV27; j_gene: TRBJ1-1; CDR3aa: CASRARAHTEAFF
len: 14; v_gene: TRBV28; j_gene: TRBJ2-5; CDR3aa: CASSLTGNEETQYF
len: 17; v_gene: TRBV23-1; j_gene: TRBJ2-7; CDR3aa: CASSRSTDRADGYEQYF
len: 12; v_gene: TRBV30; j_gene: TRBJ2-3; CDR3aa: CAWSGGSDTQYF
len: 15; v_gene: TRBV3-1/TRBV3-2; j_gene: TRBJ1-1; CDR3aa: CASSRSDRINTEAFF
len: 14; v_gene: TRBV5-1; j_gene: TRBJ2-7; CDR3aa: CASSILAGPDEQYF
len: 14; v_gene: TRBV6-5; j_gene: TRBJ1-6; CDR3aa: CASSYSPKDSPLHF
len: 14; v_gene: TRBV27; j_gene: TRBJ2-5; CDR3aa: CASSPLGTQETQYF
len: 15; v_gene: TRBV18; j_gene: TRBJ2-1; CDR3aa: CASSPGQGARNEQFF
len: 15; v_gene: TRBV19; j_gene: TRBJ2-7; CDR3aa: CASSIDWDSTYEQYF
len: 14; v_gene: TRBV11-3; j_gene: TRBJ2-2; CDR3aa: CASSLEGPTGELFF
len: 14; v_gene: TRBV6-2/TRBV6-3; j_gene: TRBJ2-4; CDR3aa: CASSYSAGPNIQYF
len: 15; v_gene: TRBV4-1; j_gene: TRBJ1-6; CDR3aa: CASRHGTARGSPLHF
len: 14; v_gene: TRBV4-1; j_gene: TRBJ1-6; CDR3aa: CASSLRDRSSPLHF
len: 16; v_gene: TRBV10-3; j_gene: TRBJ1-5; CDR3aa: CAISEGQGMGNQPQHF
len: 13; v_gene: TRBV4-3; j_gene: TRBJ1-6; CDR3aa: CASSQVAGDALHF
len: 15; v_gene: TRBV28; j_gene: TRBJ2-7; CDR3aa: CASRTPGLAGLEQYF
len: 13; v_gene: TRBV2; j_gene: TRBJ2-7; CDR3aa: CASRGGDAYEQYF
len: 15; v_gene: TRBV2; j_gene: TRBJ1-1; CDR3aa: CASSEDRLWNTEAFF
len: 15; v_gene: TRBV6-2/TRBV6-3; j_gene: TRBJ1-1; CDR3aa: CASSYRSRMNTEAFF
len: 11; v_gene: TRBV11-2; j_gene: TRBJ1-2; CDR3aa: CGSGHNYGYTF
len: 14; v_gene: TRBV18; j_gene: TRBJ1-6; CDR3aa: CASSSQGYNSPLHF
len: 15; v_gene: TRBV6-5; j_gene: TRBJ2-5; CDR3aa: CASSYSNSGGSTQYF
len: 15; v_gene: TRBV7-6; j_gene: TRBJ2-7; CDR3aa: CASSSHLEGTYEQYF